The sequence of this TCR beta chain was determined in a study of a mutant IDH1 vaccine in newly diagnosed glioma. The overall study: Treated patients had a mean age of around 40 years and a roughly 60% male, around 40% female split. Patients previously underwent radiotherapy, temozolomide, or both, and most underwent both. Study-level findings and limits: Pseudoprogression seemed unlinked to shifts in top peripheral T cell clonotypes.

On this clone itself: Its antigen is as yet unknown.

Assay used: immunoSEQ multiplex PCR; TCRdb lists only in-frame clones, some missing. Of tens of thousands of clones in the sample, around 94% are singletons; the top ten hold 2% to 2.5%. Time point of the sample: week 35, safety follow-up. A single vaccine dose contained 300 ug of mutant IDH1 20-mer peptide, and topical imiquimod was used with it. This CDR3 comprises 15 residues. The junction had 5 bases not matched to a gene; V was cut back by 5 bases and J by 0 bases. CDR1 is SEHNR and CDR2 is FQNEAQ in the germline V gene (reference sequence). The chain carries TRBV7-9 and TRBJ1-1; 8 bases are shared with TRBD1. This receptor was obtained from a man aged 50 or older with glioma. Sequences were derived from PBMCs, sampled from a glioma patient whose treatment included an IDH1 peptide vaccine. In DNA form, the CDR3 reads TGTGCCAGCAGCCCCTGGGACAGGATGAACACTGAAGCTTTCTTT. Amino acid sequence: CASSPWDRMNTEAFF.